This T cell receptor (beta chain) appears in the sequencing data of a study of persistence of HIV-infected CD4 T cells. About the research overall: Antigen stimulation activated a lower proportion of cells, more of them memory, than anti-CD3/anti-CD28 stimulation.

Cells were stimulated nonspecifically with anti-CD3/anti-CD28 magnetic beads. Sorting of responding CD4+ T cells relied on upregulated CD40 ligand together with CD69. Adults with HIV-1 started suppressive ART while chronically infected. Stimulated PBMCs had first been depleted of CD8+ T cells. To note about this clone: Its antigen is unidentified.

This CDR3 is built from 10 residues. Study-wide points: Rare CMV-responding cells carrying HIV-1 proviruses were not analyzed separately for TCR.

The libraries were made with immunoSEQ version 4 in survey mode. Clones were read by immunoSEQ multiplex PCR, and TCRdb kept only the in-frame ones, dropping some. Of about 46,000 clones detected, just under 90% appear once; the ten largest clones hold around 3.4%. This chain links TRBV21-1 with TRBJ2-4; the table's D call, TRBD2, was not checked against the DNA. TRBV21-1 constitutes a pseudogene. This clonotype originated in an adult woman with HIV who was CMV-seropositive. The starting material was CD4+ T cells sorted from PBMCs after 18-hour stimulation, obtained from a patient who received antiretroviral therapy. CDR3 in DNA: TGTGCCAGCAGCTTCCGGGTCCAGTACTTC. Amino acids: CASSFRVQYF.